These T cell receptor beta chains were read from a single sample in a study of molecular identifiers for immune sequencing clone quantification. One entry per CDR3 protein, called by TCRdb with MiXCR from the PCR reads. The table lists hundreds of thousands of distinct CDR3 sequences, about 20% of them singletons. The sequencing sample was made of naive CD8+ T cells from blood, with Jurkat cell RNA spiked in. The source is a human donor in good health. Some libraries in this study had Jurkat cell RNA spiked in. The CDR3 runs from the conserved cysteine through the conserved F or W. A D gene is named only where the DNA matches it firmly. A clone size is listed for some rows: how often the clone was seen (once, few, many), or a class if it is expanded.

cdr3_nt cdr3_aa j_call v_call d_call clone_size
TGTGCCAGCAGTTTCCGGGACACCAATAATTCACCCCTCCACTTT CASSFRDTNNSPLHF TRBJ1-6 TRBV12-3/TRBV12-4 . .
TGCGCCAGCAGCTTTAATTGGGGGGCTGTCACTGAAGCTTTCTTT CASSFNWGAVTEAFF TRBJ1-1 TRBV5-1 . many
TGCGGCAGCAGCCTGAGTGTTAACACTGAAGCTTTCTTT CGSSLSVNTEAFF TRBJ1-1 TRBV4-1 . .
TGCGCCAGCAGCCAAGCGGTAGCGGGGGCAGGGGAGCAGTACTTC CASSQAVAGAGEQYF TRBJ2-7 TRBV4-3 TRBD2 many
TGTGCCGGCAGCCAGTGGGGACAGGGTATCACTGAAGCTTTCTTT CAGSQWGQGITEAFF TRBJ1-1 TRBV4-2 TRBD1 .
TGTGCCAGTAGTCCGACTAGCCCTCCCACAGATACGCAGTATTTT CASSPTSPPTDTQYF TRBJ2-3 TRBV19 TRBD2 few
TGCGCCAGCAGCCCTATTACATCGGACGTTTATTCACCCCTCCACTTT CASSPITSDVYSPLHF TRBJ1-6 TRBV10-2 . many
TGTGCCAGCAGCTACTCTGGGGCCAACGTCCTGACTTTC CASSYSGANVLTF TRBJ2-6 TRBV7-9 . many
TGTGCCAGCAGCCCCCAGGACAGGGTAGATGGCTACACCTTC CASSPQDRVDGYTF TRBJ1-2 TRBV5-4 TRBD1 .
TGCGCCAGCAGCCAAGTCCCGACTAGCGGGACTGACAATGAGCAGTTCTTC CASSQVPTSGTDNEQFF TRBJ2-1 TRBV4-1 TRBD2 .
TGCGCCAGCAGCCAAGACGGGGGCTCCTACAATGAGCAGTTCTTC CASSQDGGSYNEQFF TRBJ2-1 TRBV4-3 . few
TGTGCCAGCAGTCTATGGACTAGCAGTGACAATGAGCAGTTCTTC CASSLWTSSDNEQFF TRBJ2-1 TRBV6-2/TRBV6-3 TRBD2 few
TGCAGTGCTAGACCGGACAGGGGCGCTGAAGCTTTCTTT CSARPDRGAEAFF TRBJ1-1 TRBV20-1 TRBD1 many
TGTGCCGGGAACAATGTGGGGTCTAGCACAGATACGCAGTATTTT CAGNNVGSSTDTQYF TRBJ2-3 TRBV30 . .
TGTGCCAGCAGTTACTCGATCCAACAGGGGTCTAACTATGGCTACACCTTC CASSYSIQQGSNYGYTF TRBJ1-2 TRBV6-5 TRBD1 many
TGTGCCAGCAGTTTAGAGGGGGGGCTCAATGAGCAGTTCTTC CASSLEGGLNEQFF TRBJ2-1 TRBV27 . .
TGTGCCACCAGTGATTTGCGGACTGATCGACTAGCGGGCCGGTCCTACAATGAGCAGTTCTTC CATSDLRTDRLAGRSYNEQFF TRBJ2-1 TRBV24-1 TRBD2 many
TGTGCCAGCAGTTCATCGGCCTACGAGCAGTACTTC CASSSSAYEQYF TRBJ2-7 TRBV27 . many
TGTGCCAGCACCCCCGGGACTAGCGATTACAATGAGCAGTTCTTC CASTPGTSDYNEQFF TRBJ2-1 TRBV7-9 TRBD2 .
TGTGCCAGTAGTATAACCGGACAGGGGGCCTACGAGCAGTACTTC CASSITGQGAYEQYF TRBJ2-7 TRBV19 TRBD1 many
TGTGCCAGCAGTTACAGTCAAGTTCTGAGGTACGAGCAGTACTTC CASSYSQVLRYEQYF TRBJ2-7 TRBV6-2/TRBV6-3 . few
TGCAGTGCTAGAGATGCTGCCGGGCCAGATACGCAGTATTTT CSARDAAGPDTQYF TRBJ2-3 TRBV20-1 . many
TGTGCCAGCAGCTGGGCGACTCAGGGAATCTACAATGAGCAGTTCTTC CASSWATQGIYNEQFF TRBJ2-1 TRBV5-6 . .
TGTGCCAGCAGTTCCGGGACAGGGCAATACTATGGCTACACCTTC CASSSGTGQYYGYTF TRBJ1-2 TRBV6-5 TRBD1 .
TGCGCCAGCAGCCAAGATGAGCTCCTCATGAACACTGAAGCTTTCTTT CASSQDELLMNTEAFF TRBJ1-1 TRBV4-1 . .
TGTGCCAGTAGTAAAACGACAGGGGGCATCTATCAGCCCCAGCATTTT CASSKTTGGIYQPQHF TRBJ1-5 TRBV19 TRBD1 .
TGTGCCAGCACCCTAGCGGGAGAACCCTACAATGAGCAGTTCTTC CASTLAGEPYNEQFF TRBJ2-1 TRBV7-9 TRBD2 many
TGTGCCAGCAGTCCCCAGACAGGGGGCGGTGAAAAACTGTTTTTT CASSPQTGGGEKLFF TRBJ1-4 TRBV27 TRBD1 few
TGCGCCAGCAGTCTATTGAGGAGAACGGCTATAAAACTGTTTTTT CASSLLRRTAIKLFF TRBJ1-4 TRBV23-1 . .
TGTGCCACCAGCAGAGACCGGAACTACCATCAGCCCCAGCATTTT CATSRDRNYHQPQHF TRBJ1-5 TRBV15 . .
TGTGCCAGCAGCTTAGTCATCGGGGGCGGCACAGATACGCAGTATTTT CASSLVIGGGTDTQYF TRBJ2-3 TRBV7-6 . many
TGCAGTGCATATTTACTAGCCACCTCCTACAATGAGCAGTTCTTC CSAYLLATSYNEQFF TRBJ2-1 TRBV20-1 . .
TGTGCCAGCAGCTTGGAACAGGGGTGGTCCTACGAGCAGTACTTC CASSLEQGWSYEQYF TRBJ2-7 TRBV5-4 TRBD1 many
TGTGCCAGTAGTATGGGGACTACCAGGGAGCAGTACTTC CASSMGTTREQYF TRBJ2-7 TRBV19 TRBD2 .
TGTGCCTGGAGTGGGTGGGGGGGGCCAACAAGGACAGATACGCAGTATTTT CAWSGWGGPTRTDTQYF TRBJ2-3 TRBV30 . .
TGTGCCAGCAGCCCCCCCGGAAGGGAGCAGTACTTC CASSPPGREQYF TRBJ2-7 TRBV6-2/TRBV6-3 . many
TGCGCCAGCAGCCCCAAGATCAGGGGTGGAAACTATGGCTACACCTTC CASSPKIRGGNYGYTF TRBJ1-2 TRBV4-1 . many
TGTGCCATCAGTCCTTCTGGACTAGCGAACCCCTACGAGCAGTACTTC CAISPSGLANPYEQYF TRBJ2-7 TRBV10-3 TRBD2 few
TGTGCCAGCAGCCCAGGGACAGGGTTTGACGAAAAACTGTTTTTT CASSPGTGFDEKLFF TRBJ1-4 TRBV11-2 TRBD1 few
TGTGCCAGCAGTTGGACAGGGGGCGAAAAACTGTTTTTT CASSWTGGEKLFF TRBJ1-4 TRBV27 TRBD1 few
TGTGCCAGTAGTACCGGGGTCACCGCCTACGAGCAGTACTTC CASSTGVTAYEQYF TRBJ2-7 TRBV19 . many